A single sample is the source of the 30 T cell receptor beta chains below, sequenced in a study of shared clonotypes between healthy human individuals. Profiled with immunoSEQ multiplex PCR; TCRdb holds only in-frame clones, not every one. Here the sample spans 1.5 million to 1.9 million clones, 98% being singletons. Sequencing was carried out using naive CD4+ T cells sorted from blood. Subset reported: CD45RA+ positively selected. The source is a young man in good health.

The chain's CDR3 is CASRGDRRYEQYF. The CDR3 DNA follows: TGTGCCAGCAGGGGGGACAGGCGCTACGAGCAGTACTTC. The chain uses TRBV27 and TRBJ2-7; 8 bases line up with TRBD1. J was trimmed by 3 bases and V by 6 bases; bases with no gene match: 4. The CDR3 runs 13 residues. CDR1 and CDR2 (germline): MNHEY, SMNVEV (reference sequence).

As for this clone: The sample holds other DNA sequences that translate to the same CDR3. The CDR3 sequence: CATSRGDRGSEQYF. The CDR3 region has the DNA TGTGCCACCAGCAGAGGGGACAGGGGTTCTGAGCAGTACTTC. V and J are TRBV15 and TRBJ2-7, with 10 bases aligning to TRBD1. Germline CDR1 reads LNHNV; CDR2 reads YYDKDF (reference sequence). V dropped 1 base and J dropped 7; count of bases not matched to a gene: 4. This CDR3 contains 14 residues.

With respect to this clone: Distinct nucleotide sequences in the sample also encode this CDR3. The gene calls are TRBV7-9 and TRBJ2-5; 7 positions agree with TRBD1. In germline, CDR1 is SEHNR, CDR2 FQNEAQ (reference sequence). The CDR3 loop spans 14 amino acids. The J segment lost 0 bases and the V segment lost 3 bases, leaving 1 base of the junction unmatched. The CDR3 region has the DNA TGTGCCAGCAGCTTGGGGACAGACCAAGAGACCCAGTACTTC. Encoded protein: CASSLGTDQETQYF.

This sequence joins TRBV4-3 and TRBJ2-2, with D unresolved. Between the trimmed V and J ends, which lost 1 base and 5 bases, there was a span of 11 bases. Germline values: CDR1 LGHNA, CDR2 YSLEER. This CDR3 contains 15 residues. The CDR3 DNA reads TGCGCCAGCAGCCAAGGGTCGGTCACTACCGGGGAGCTGTTTTTT. The encoded protein is CASSQGSVTTGELFF.

With respect to this clone: Germline and junction disagree at one end, which may indicate a read error. The chain uses TRBV7-7 and TRBJ2-5; 8 positions agree with TRBD1. The CDR3 is 13 amino acids. From germline, CDR1 is SSHAT and CDR2 FNYEAQ (reference sequence). The CDR3 DNA reads as TGTGCTAGCAGCCCACGGACAGGGGAGACCCAGTACTTC. Translated: CASSPRTGETQYF.

V and J are TRBV4-1 and TRBJ2-1, with D hard to call. The CDR3 spans 14 residues. In germline, CDR1 is MGHRA, CDR2 YSYEKL. Between the trimmed V and J ends, which lost 0 bases and 10 bases, there was a span of 13 bases. As DNA, the CDR3 is TGCGCCAGCAGCCAAGATCTCCTGGTCCGAGAGCAGTTCTTC. It encodes CASSQDLLVREQFF.

The chain couples TRBV18 to TRBJ2-1; tentative D call: TRBD1 (5 bases). The length of the CDR3 is 15 residues. V lost 6 bases and J lost 5, with 17 bases in between. CDR1 and CDR2 from the germline V gene are KGHSH and LQKENI. The CDR3: CASSPDPGANNEQFF. DNA for the CDR3: TGTGCCAGCTCGCCTGACCCTGGGGCTAACAATGAGCAGTTCTTC.

V is TRBV5-1 and J is TRBJ2-1; 9 nucleotides align to TRBD2. The CDR3 loop spans 16 amino acids. J gave up 7 bases and V 4 bases, and 12 bases lay outside the gene matches. Germline V gives CDR1 SGHRS, CDR2 YFSETQ. In DNA, the CDR3 is TGCGCCAGCAGCCCGGCGCGGACTAGCGTAGGGAATGAGCAGTTCTTC. It codes for CASSPARTSVGNEQFF.

V and J are TRBV28 and TRBJ1-2; 12 bases agree with TRBD1. Germline values: CDR1 MDHEN, CDR2 SYDVKM. CDR3 length equals 14 residues. V trimming: 8 bases; J trimming: 8 bases; junction bases outside the gene matches: 9. The CDR3 DNA follows: TGTGCCAGCCGGACTGGGACAGGGGGCGAAGGCTACACCTTC. It is translated as CASRTGTGGEGYTF.

The chain combines TRBV28 with TRBJ2-7; 8 bases line up with TRBD2. This CDR3 spans 15 amino acids. V shed 7 bases, J shed 1 base, and the junction held 9 bases outside the gene matches. Germline assignment: CDR1 MDHEN and CDR2 SYDVKM. This CDR3 is CASNLALAGSYEQYF. In DNA, the CDR3 is TGTGCCAGCAATTTGGCTTTAGCGGGATCCTACGAGCAGTACTTC.

V is TRBV19 and J is TRBJ2-1; 10 positions match TRBD2. The germline CDR1 and CDR2 sequences are LNHDA and SQIVND (reference sequence). The J segment lost 3 bases and the V segment lost 5 bases, leaving 7 bases of the junction unmatched. This CDR3 has 16 amino acids. CDR3 sequence: CASSPERLAGYNEQFF. The CDR3, as DNA: TGTGCCAGTAGTCCGGAACGACTAGCGGGCTACAATGAGCAGTTCTTC.

A remark on this clone: Other DNA sequences in this sample translate to the same CDR3. The J gene is TRBJ2-3, the V gene TRBV19; no firm D call. The CDR3 runs 12 residues. Trimming removed 3 bases from V and 5 bases from J, with 6 bases in between. Germline V gene sequence: CDR1 LNHDA, CDR2 SQIVND (reference sequence). CDR3 bases: TGTGCCAGTAGTATCTTGGGAGATACGCAGTATTTT. It yields the protein CASSILGDTQYF.

This chain connects TRBV7-8 to TRBJ2-3, with TRBD1 matching over 8 bases. This CDR3 comprises 21 residues. Germline assignment: CDR1 SGHVS and CDR2 FQNEAQ. The V gene end was trimmed by 2 bases and the J gene end by 4 bases; junction bases not matched to a gene: 23. This chain's CDR3 is CASSLRPKSIWNQGAADTQYF. DNA for the CDR3: TGTGCCAGCAGCTTACGCCCGAAGTCTATTTGGAATCAGGGGGCGGCAGATACGCAGTATTTT.

The rearrangement joins TRBV7-2 to TRBJ2-7, with TRBD2 identical over 8 bases. This CDR3 comprises 18 residues. Per germline, CDR1 SGHTA and CDR2 FQGNSA. V lost 1 base to trimming and J lost 6 bases; unmatched junction nucleotides: 17. The CDR3, as DNA: TGTGCCAGCAGCTTAGTTGGGGGTGCTAGCGGGCTTTGGGGCGAGCAGTACTTC. It translates to CASSLVGGASGLWGEQYF.

The gene calls are TRBV5-4 and TRBJ1-3; D may be TRBD1 (6 bases). Germline assignment: CDR1 SGHNT and CDR2 YYREEE (reference sequence). The CDR3 has 16 residues. Trimming stripped 0 bases from V and 3 bases from J, with 13 bases between. As DNA, the CDR3 is TGTGCCAGCAGCTTGGCCGGGGGGCAGGGTGGAAACACCATATATTTT. Translation gives CASSLAGGQGGNTIYF. The whole variable domain, filled in from reference TRBV5-4 and TRBJ1-3, reads ETGVTQSPTHLIKTRGQQVTLRCSSQSGHNTVSWYQQALGQGPQFIFQYYREEENGRGNFPPRFSGLQFPNYSSELNVNALELDDSALYLCASSLAGGQGGNTIYFGEGSWLTVV.

V usage is TRBV9 and J usage is TRBJ2-2; 7 bases match TRBD2. The V segment lost 0 bases and the J segment 2 bases; nucleotides outside the gene matches: 4. Germline loops: CDR1 SGDLS, CDR2 YYNGEE. There are 16 residues in the CDR3. The CDR3 bases are TGTGCCAGCAGCGTAGGTACTAGCGTAAACACCGGGGAGCTGTTTTTT. It specifies CASSVGTSVNTGELFF. The entire variable domain, with the rest obtained from reference TRBV9 and TRBJ2-2, is as follows: DSGVTQTPKHLITATGQRVTLRCSPRSGDLSVYWYQQSLDQGLQFLIQYYNGEERAKGNILERFSAQQFPDLHSELNLSSLELGDSALYFCASSVGTSVNTGELFFGEGSRLTVL.

The gene calls are TRBV21-1 and TRBJ2-1; the D segment call TRBD1 is taken from the table without a DNA check. TRBV21-1 is marked as a pseudogene. CDR3 length: 15 amino acids. The CDR3 sequence: CASRDSGESNNEQFF. The CDR3 DNA reads TGTGCCAGCAGGGACTCAGGGGAGTCGAACAATGAGCAGTTCTTC.

The chain employs TRBV7-2 and TRBJ2-1; 10 bases are shared with TRBD2. The CDR3 covers 15 residues. CDR1 is SGHTA and CDR2 is FQGNSA in the germline V gene. The trim removed 1 base at V and 9 bases at J, leaving 6 bases unmatched. The CDR3 DNA follows: TGTGCCAGCAGCTTAGTTCCTAGCGGGAGAGTTGAGCAGTTCTTC. It codes for CASSLVPSGRVEQFF.

CDR3 sequence reads: CASSLVAGGMDGYTF. CDR3 DNA: TGCGCCAGCAGCTTGGTTGCAGGGGGCATGGATGGCTACACCTTC. The chain carries TRBV5-1 and TRBJ1-2, with TRBD1 matching 8 bases. Germline CDR1 reads SGHRS; CDR2 reads YFSETQ. V lost 0 bases and J lost 6; bases outside the gene matches: 7. There are 15 residues in the CDR3.

The chain recombines TRBV11-2 with TRBJ2-1, with TRBD2 identical over 9 bases. This CDR3 region has 15 residues. Unmatched junction bases numbered 10, after V lost 6 bases and J lost 7 bases. CDR1 is SGHAT, CDR2 FQNNGV, per germline. The CDR3 here is CASRSTLAGLNEQFF. The CDR3 DNA is TGTGCCAGCAGATCTACCCTAGCGGGACTTAATGAGCAGTTCTTC.

The chain links TRBV18 to TRBJ2-1; a possible D gene is TRBD1 (5 bases). Trimming removed 2 bases at V and 2 bases at J, with 16 bases between. From germline, CDR1 is KGHSH and CDR2 LQKENI. The CDR3 spans 17 residues. The CDR3 reads CASSPFAGSQTYNEQFF. The CDR3 DNA follows: TGTGCCAGCTCACCATTTGCAGGGTCACAAACCTACAATGAGCAGTTCTTC.

This rearrangement joins TRBV7-2 to TRBJ2-3, with D tentatively TRBD1 (5 bases). In germline, CDR1 is SGHTA, CDR2 FQGNSA. CDR3 size: 14 residues. Trimming stripped 5 bases from V and 1 base from J, with 10 bases between. In nucleotides, the CDR3 is TGTGCCAGCAGCCCAGGGATGGGCACAGATACGCAGTATTTT. Amino acids: CASSPGMGTDTQYF.

The genes are TRBV28 and TRBJ2-7; D is undetermined. V shed 5 bases and J shed 5 bases, with 7 bases lying between them. This CDR3 is built from 11 residues. From germline, CDR1 is MDHEN and CDR2 SYDVKM. CDR3 sequence (DNA): TGTGCCAGCAGTACCCACAACGAGCAGTACTTC. It specifies CASSTHNEQYF.

This clone was observed a handful of times. Within the sample, other DNA sequences also encode this same CDR3. This chain uses TRBV10-3 with TRBJ2-7; D gene unclear. The germline V gene encodes CDR1 ENHRY and CDR2 SYGVKD. The CDR3 sequence is 11 residues long. Trimming stripped 3 bases from V and 2 bases from J, with 2 bases between. The CDR3, as DNA: TGTGCCATCAGTGAAACCTACGAGCAGTACTTC. Protein product: CAISETYEQYF.

The rearrangement links TRBV2 to TRBJ2-5; 7 nucleotides agree with TRBD1. Losses at the gene ends were 5 bases for V and 2 bases for J; bases not matched to a gene: 5. In germline, CDR1 is SNHLY, CDR2 FYNNEI. This CDR3 is 14 amino acids long. The CDR3 reads CASSLGTDQETQYF. CDR3 in DNA: TGTGCCAGCAGTCTCGGGACAGATCAAGAGACCCAGTACTTC.

The chain carries TRBV11-3 and TRBJ2-7; no clear D gene. CDR1 and CDR2 (germline): SGHNT, YENEEA. Trimming cost V 5 bases and J 6 bases, with 11 bases left between them. The CDR3 runs to 12 residues. The CDR3 region has the DNA TGTGCCAGCAGCGGATCTGGCCGCGAGCAGTACTTC. Translation: CASSGSGREQYF.

V and J are TRBV5-1 and TRBJ1-4; D unresolved. The CDR3 contains 16 residues. V was clipped by 2 bases and J by 7 bases, with 18 bases between them. Germline CDR1 SGHRS, CDR2 YFSETQ. The CDR3 region has the DNA TGCGCCAGCAGCTTAATGTTCCGGGGTGGTAGTGAAAAACTGTTTTTT. It codes for CASSLMFRGGSEKLFF.

This sequence joins TRBV10-3 and TRBJ2-1, with 8 bases matching TRBD2. With V trimmed by 6 bases and J by 5 bases, 6 bases remained unmatched. Germline V gene data show CDR1 as ENHRY and CDR2 as SYGVKD. There are 14 residues in the CDR3. CDR3 nucleotide sequence: TGTGCCATCAGGGGGACTAGGGCTGACAATGAGCAGTTCTTC. This sequence encodes CAIRGTRADNEQFF.

The chain uses TRBV6-1 and TRBJ2-1; D is uncertain. Trimming cost V 6 bases and J 1 base, with 13 bases left between them. The CDR3 extends over 15 amino acids. Per the germline V gene, CDR1 is MNHNS and CDR2 is SASEGT. CDR3: CASSRTIVSYNEQFF. As DNA, the CDR3 is TGTGCCAGCAGCCGGACGATCGTATCCTACAATGAGCAGTTCTTC.

The sample holds one count of this clone. This rearrangement joins TRBV5-1 to TRBJ1-5, with a tentative D call TRBD1 (5 bases). V lost 0 bases and J lost 6, with 13 bases in between. The CDR3 has 15 amino acids. The V gene's germline CDR1 is SGHRS and CDR2 YFSETQ. The CDR3 reads CASSLGGTTGQPQHF. CDR3 coding DNA: TGCGCCAGCAGCTTGGGGGGGACCACCGGTCAGCCCCAGCATTTT.